Listed here are 20 T cell receptor beta chains from one sample, sequenced in a study of identical twins. TCRdb independently ran MiXCR on the 5' RACE reads; one entry per CDR3 protein. The sample yields 500,000 to 550,000 distinct CDR3 sequences, roughly 21% seen once. These same records also appear under a second study, on T cells expressing NK-cell markers.

Sample: CD4+ T cells sorted from blood. The receptors stem from a woman younger than 35 in good health.

This clonotype has a handful of counts. The V and J genes are TRBV20-1 and TRBJ2-7; 7 bases agree with TRBD1. Germline V gives CDR1 DFQATT, CDR2 SNEGSKA (reference sequence). This CDR3 region has 13 residues. V shed 6 bases, J shed 3 bases, and the junction held 8 bases outside the gene matches. The CDR3 protein is CSAPKGALYEQYF. CDR3 bases: TGCAGTGCCCCGAAGGGGGCTCTCTACGAGCAGTACTTC.

This clonotype was counted only a few times. V gene TRBV29-1 combines with J gene TRBJ1-2; TRBD1 agrees at 7 bases. Per the germline V gene, CDR1 is SQVTM and CDR2 is ANQGSEA. The V gene end was trimmed by 4 bases and the J gene end by 5 bases; junction bases not matched to a gene: 13. The CDR3 has 15 residues. The CDR3 loop is CSVVLLPTGRYGYTF. The CDR3 DNA is TGCAGCGTTGTGCTCCTCCCGACAGGGAGGTATGGCTACACCTTC.

This clonotype was detected a few times. The CDR3 sequence is CASSPLEVETQYF. CDR3 nucleotide sequence: TGTGCCAGCAGTCCGCTGGAGGTGGAGACCCAGTACTTC. V and J are TRBV12-3 or TRBV12-4 and TRBJ2-5; possible D gene TRBD2, 5 bases. The CDR3 is 13 amino acids. Deletions cut 5 bases from V and 5 bases from J, with 12 bases between.

This chain connects TRBV10-1 to TRBJ1-1; D gene uncertain. Germline assignment: CDR1 WNHNN and CDR2 SYGVQD (reference sequence). Deletions cut 3 bases from V and 4 bases from J, with 6 bases between. This CDR3 comprises 12 residues. CDR3 region: CASSEHGTEAFF. CDR3 DNA: TGCGCCAGCAGTGAACATGGCACTGAAGCTTTCTTT.

The chain links TRBV9 to TRBJ2-3; D ambiguous. Looked up from germline, CDR1 is SGDLS and CDR2 is YYNGEE. The ends were cut back, 6 bases at V and 0 bases at J, with 8 bases in the middle. This CDR3 has 13 residues. The chain's CDR3 is CASIFTSTDTQYF. CDR3 coding DNA: TGTGCCAGCATTTTCACTAGCACAGATACGCAGTATTTT.

The rearrangement links TRBV10-1 to TRBJ2-1, with unresolved D. Per germline, CDR1 WNHNN and CDR2 SYGVQD (reference sequence). The CDR3 is 10 amino acids. The V gene lost 6 bases and the J gene lost 10 bases, with 7 bases spanning the gap. DNA for the CDR3: TGCGCCAGCAGACCCAACGAGCAGTTCTTC. This translates into CASRPNEQFF.

The gene calls are TRBV7-9 and TRBJ2-7; TRBD2 might be the D (5 bases). The V gene lost 5 bases and the J gene lost 1 base, with 15 bases spanning the gap. The CDR3 totals 15 residues. Germline values: CDR1 SEHNR, CDR2 FQNEAQ (reference sequence). The CDR3 spells CASSAAEGRSYEQYF. The CDR3, as DNA: TGTGCCAGCAGCGCCGCCGAGGGTCGATCCTACGAGCAGTACTTC. The variable domain in full, with the rest retrieved from reference TRBV7-9 and TRBJ2-7, is DTGVSQNPRHKITKRGQNVTFRCDPISEHNRLYWYRQTLGQGPEFLTYFQNEAQLEKSRLLSDRFSAERPKGSFSTLEIQRTEQGDSAMYLCASSAAEGRSYEQYFGPGTRLTVT.

The J gene is TRBJ2-1, the V gene TRBV4-3; 16 nucleotides line up with TRBD2. Germline lookup yields CDR1 LGHNA and CDR2 YSLEER. The CDR3 is 19 amino acids. V shed 1 base and J 8 bases; nucleotides not matched to a gene: 11. The CDR3 DNA reads as TGCGCCAGCAGCCAAGGGCGGACCCCGGGACTAGCGGGAGGGGATGAGCAGTTCTTC. It encodes CASSQGRTPGLAGGDEQFF.

The genes are TRBV10-3 and TRBJ2-1, with 15 bases fitting TRBD2. The CDR3 totals 15 residues. The trim removed 7 bases at V and 9 bases at J, leaving 7 bases unmatched. Looked up from germline, CDR1 is ENHRY and CDR2 is SYGVKD. CDR3 nucleotide sequence: TGTGCCATCACGGGGACTAGCGGGAGGCGGACTGAGCAGTTCTTC. Its protein is CAITGTSGRRTEQFF.

This clonotype came up a few times. The CDR3 is CATSRSLADYNEQFF. The CDR3 nucleotides read TGTGCCACCAGCAGGTCTCTAGCGGACTACAATGAGCAGTTCTTC. The rearrangement links TRBV15 to TRBJ2-1; 7 bases line up with TRBD2. CDR3 length: 15 amino acids. Trimming cost V 3 bases and J 3 bases; bases outside gene matches: 5. Germline V lookup: CDR1 LNHNV, CDR2 YYDKDF (reference sequence).

This chain links TRBV4-2 with TRBJ2-7; D is possibly TRBD2 (5 bases). Trimming left V 2 bases short and J 3 bases short, with 11 bases between. The germline V gene has CDR1 LGHNA and CDR2 YNFKEQ. CDR3 size: 14 residues. The CDR3 nucleotides read TGTGCCAGCAGCCAAACTAGTTCCTACTACGAGCAGTACTTC. Translated: CASSQTSSYYEQYF.

The rearrangement links TRBV4-3 to TRBJ2-6; D uncertain. This CDR3 is built from 16 residues. The V gene's germline CDR1 is LGHNA and CDR2 YSLEER. Trimming stripped 0 bases from V and 2 bases from J, with 8 bases between. CDR3 residues: CASSQDQRPGANVLTF. The CDR3 DNA reads TGCGCCAGCAGCCAAGATCAGAGGCCTGGGGCCAACGTCCTGACTTTC.

This clonotype was detected a few times. The chain joins TRBV7-3 to TRBJ2-2, with D unresolved. V was cut by 7 bases and J by 5 bases, with 5 bases left in between. Germline V gene sequence: CDR1 SGHTA, CDR2 FQGTGA. The CDR3 has 11 amino acids. CDR3 DNA: TGTGCCAGCAACCTAACCGGGGAGCTGTTTTTT. Its translation: CASNLTGELFF. Filled out from reference TRBV7-3 and TRBJ2-2, the complete variable domain reads GAGVSQTPSNKVTEKGKYVELRCDPISGHTALYWYRQSLGQGPEFLIYFQGTGAADDSGLPNDRFFAVRPEGSVSTLKIQRTERGDSAVYLCASNLTGELFFGEGSRLTVL.

V is TRBV6-1 and J is TRBJ2-5, with TRBD2 matching 7 bases. Germline V gives CDR1 MNHNS, CDR2 SASEGT. The CDR3 runs to 15 residues. The trim removed 6 bases at V and 4 bases at J, leaving 11 bases unmatched. Written as DNA, the CDR3 is TGTGCCAGCAGCCCCCAGATGGGGGAGGGAGAGACCCAGTACTTC. This sequence encodes CASSPQMGEGETQYF.

The table lists this clonotype with a few counts. The V gene is TRBV18, the J gene TRBJ2-7; D might be TRBD2 (6 bases). Germline CDR1 is KGHSH and CDR2 is LQKENI. V was pared by 0 bases and J by 6 bases, with 9 bases between. This CDR3 region has 13 residues. For the CDR3, the DNA is TGTGCCAGCTCACCACCGGGGGGTAGCGAGCAGTACTTC. The encoded protein is CASSPPGGSEQYF.

The chain couples TRBV11-2 to TRBJ1-6; the D is unclear. The CDR3 is made up of 14 amino acids. The V gene's germline CDR1 is SGHAT and CDR2 FQNNGV. V was trimmed by 4 bases and J by 7 bases, leaving 11 bases between them. CDR3 residues: CASSSPDGNSPLHF. Written as DNA, the CDR3 is TGTGCCAGCAGCTCTCCGGACGGCAATTCACCCCTCCACTTT.

This chain connects TRBV5-1 to TRBJ2-7; 8 bases fit TRBD2. The CDR3 consists of 14 residues. From germline, CDR1 is SGHRS and CDR2 YFSETQ. The J segment lost 7 bases and the V segment lost 4 bases, leaving 10 bases of the junction unmatched. The CDR3 protein is CASSQRESGGEQYF. CDR3 bases: TGCGCCAGCAGCCAGCGAGAGTCGGGAGGGGAGCAGTACTTC.

This chain uses TRBV12-3 or TRBV12-4 with TRBJ1-3; 9 bases match TRBD1. The CDR3 length is 15 residues. Trimming at V came to 7 bases and at J to 3 bases, leaving 7 bases not matched to a gene. The CDR3 sequence: CASNPPGQGGNTIYF. The CDR3 DNA is TGTGCCAGCAATCCTCCGGGACAGGGTGGAAACACCATATATTTT.

The chain combines TRBV9 with TRBJ2-1; D assignment may be TRBD1 or TRBD2 (6 bases each). CDR3 length: 16 amino acids. In germline, CDR1 is SGDLS, CDR2 YYNGEE. V was cut by 0 bases and J by 4 bases, with 14 bases left in between. CDR3 in DNA: TGTGCCAGCAGCGTAGTTGGTTCGGGGGCGTACAATGAGCAGTTCTTC. Protein sequence: CASSVVGSGAYNEQFF. Full variable domain (rest looked up from reference TRBV9 and TRBJ2-1): DSGVTQTPKHLITATGQRVTLRCSPRSGDLSVYWYQQSLDQGLQFLIQYYNGEERAKGNILERFSAQQFPDLHSELNLSSLELGDSALYFCASSVVGSGAYNEQFFGPGTRLTVL.

Only a few counts were recorded for this clonotype. V is TRBV10-3 and J is TRBJ1-5, with 7 bases matching TRBD1. V gave up 10 bases and J gave up 2 bases; unmatched junction bases: 11. This CDR3 region has 15 residues. Germline loops: CDR1 ENHRY, CDR2 SYGVKD. The CDR3 region is CATRRGRGGNQPQHF. CDR3 in DNA: TGTGCCACCCGAAGGGGGCGAGGTGGCAATCAGCCCCAGCATTTT.